Following are 30 T cell receptor beta chains from one sample sequenced in a study of cytomegalovirus exposure and HLA in healthy donors (dated 2017 in TCRdb). Libraries were constructed by the immunoSEQ multiplex PCR assay. A mixture of 60 forward primers for TCR Vbeta segments and 13 reverse primers for TCR Jbeta segments was used in the multiplex PCR. TCRdb's version of the immuneACCESS table is confined to in-frame rearrangements and falls short of the full clone set. An unresolved V gene accounts for under half of the shortfall where checked; the remainder is of unknown origin. The sample contains around 200,000 clones, roughly 77% of them found a single time. The ten largest clones capture over 4% of the sample. Material: PBMCs. All receptors derive from a man aged 25-45 years in good health and CMV-seropositive.

This rearrangement joins TRBV4-3 to TRBJ2-3; 10 bases are shared with TRBD2. Germline V CDR1 and CDR2: LGHNA, YSLEER. The CDR3 runs 16 residues. The trim removed 0 bases at V and 4 bases at J, leaving 4 bases unmatched. The CDR3 sequence is CASSQDPSGGSDTQYF. CDR3 nucleotide sequence: TGCGCCAGCAGCCAAGATCCTAGCGGGGGTTCAGATACGCAGTATTTT.

The rearrangement links TRBV7-6 to TRBJ2-7; TRBD1 is a possible D gene (5 bases). This CDR3 is built from 14 residues. The germline CDR1 and CDR2 sequences are SGHVS and FNYEAQ. Trimming took 7 bases from V and 3 from J, leaving 16 bases between them. Here the CDR3 DNA reads TGTGCCAGCACCCCAACGGCAGGGAACTACGAGCAGTACTTC. It is translated as CASTPTAGNYEQYF.

This clone was picked up one time. The chain couples TRBV30 to TRBJ2-7; unclear D gene. Germline CDR1 reads GTSNPN; CDR2 reads SVGIG (reference sequence). The CDR3 contains 13 residues. V was pared by 4 bases and J by 2 bases, with 12 bases between. This CDR3 reads CAWNRGTTYEQYF. Here the CDR3 DNA reads TGTGCCTGGAATCGCGGCACTACCTACGAGCAGTACTTC.

This clone has more than one count but fewer than ten. The gene calls are TRBV9 and TRBJ2-5, with D possibly TRBD2 on 6 matching bases. CDR1 and CDR2 (germline): SGDLS, YYNGEE. Trimming took off 4 bases at V and 3 bases at J, with 7 bases between the two ends. This CDR3 is built from 12 residues. CDR3 DNA: TGTGCCAGCAGCCCGGGGGAAGAGACCCAGTACTTC. Residues: CASSPGEETQYF.

The J gene is TRBJ2-1, the V gene TRBV11-2; TRBD2 matches at 9 bases. The length of the CDR3 is 15 residues. Per the germline V gene, CDR1 is SGHAT and CDR2 is FQNNGV. Trimming cost V 5 bases and J 6 bases; bases outside gene matches: 8. Here the CDR3 DNA reads TGTGCCAGCAGCCGGGGGGCGGGGGGGGTCAATGAGCAGTTCTTC. It encodes CASSRGAGGVNEQFF.

This clone has a handful of counts. This sequence joins TRBV6-5 and TRBJ2-3; D is ambiguous. Deletions cut 0 bases from V and 6 bases from J, with 13 bases between. This CDR3 has 15 amino acids. Germline CDR1 MNHEY, CDR2 SVGAGI. The CDR3 is CASSYSLAMADTQYF. In nucleotides, the CDR3 is TGTGCCAGCAGTTACTCGTTAGCTATGGCGGATACGCAGTATTTT.

This chain uses TRBV7-9 with TRBJ1-4; the D gene is possibly TRBD1 (5 bases). The CDR3 is 13 amino acids. Germline CDR1 and CDR2: SEHNR and FQNEAQ (reference sequence). Trimming removed 5 bases from V and 4 bases from J, with 8 bases in between. In nucleotides, the CDR3 is TGTGCCAGCAGCGATGACAGTAATGAAAAACTGTTTTTT. It yields the protein CASSDDSNEKLFF.

The chain joins TRBV7-9 to TRBJ2-7, with a tentative D call TRBD2 (6 bases). The CDR3 runs 15 residues. V lost 5 bases and J lost 2, with 16 bases in between. CDR1 is SEHNR and CDR2 is FQNEAQ in the germline V gene (reference sequence). This CDR3 reads CASSPWGTPTYEQYF. The CDR3 nucleotides read TGTGCCAGCAGCCCCTGGGGGACTCCTACCTACGAGCAGTACTTC.

This rearrangement joins TRBV7-9 to TRBJ1-4; TRBD1 matches 7 bases. Germline V CDR1 and CDR2: SEHNR, FQNEAQ (reference sequence). V shed 3 bases, J shed 5 bases, and the junction held 6 bases outside the gene matches. The CDR3 extends over 15 amino acids. CDR3 region: CASSFSLGQNEKLFF. Here the CDR3 DNA reads TGTGCCAGCAGCTTCTCTCTGGGACAGAATGAAAAACTGTTTTTT.

The chain employs TRBV4-1 and TRBJ2-3, with D possibly TRBD1 on 6 matching bases. In germline, CDR1 is MGHRA, CDR2 YSYEKL. The CDR3 extends over 15 amino acids. V lost 1 base and J 4 bases, leaving 12 bases between the germline ends. The chain's CDR3 is CASSQVAGAADTQYF. The CDR3 DNA is TGCGCCAGCAGCCAAGTAGCAGGGGCAGCAGATACGCAGTATTTT.

V and J are TRBV7-2 and TRBJ2-5; D unresolved. Trimming stripped 7 bases from V and 7 bases from J, with 16 bases between. CDR3 size: 13 residues. Germline V gene lookup returns CDR1 SGHTA and CDR2 FQGNSA. This CDR3 is CASTNTPSGTQYF. Here the CDR3 DNA reads TGTGCCAGCACCAATACTCCCTCGGGGACCCAGTACTTC.

V usage is TRBV11-3 and J usage is TRBJ2-5; 10 nucleotides agree with TRBD2. The CDR3 loop spans 17 amino acids. V lost 5 bases and J lost 5; bases outside the gene matches: 14. Germline V gives CDR1 SGHNT, CDR2 YENEEA. CDR3 sequence (DNA): TGTGCCAGCAGCCGAGGGGCCTCTAGCGGGGGTCTTGAGACCCAGTACTTC. This gives the protein CASSRGASSGGLETQYF.

J is TRBJ2-7 and V is TRBV5-1, with 8 bases aligning to TRBD1. The CDR3 length is 14 residues. Germline V gives CDR1 SGHRS, CDR2 YFSETQ. Trimming cost V 0 bases and J 7 bases; bases outside gene matches: 6. DNA of the CDR3: TGCGCCAGCAGCTTGGCCCAGGGGGCGCGGGAGCAGTACTTC. This gives the protein CASSLAQGAREQYF.

The chain recombines TRBV27 with TRBJ2-1, with 7 bases that match TRBD2. The germline CDR1 and CDR2 sequences are MNHEY and SMNVEV (reference sequence). V lost 0 bases, J lost 7 bases, and 0 bases stayed unmatched. CDR3 length equals 13 residues. The CDR3 region has the DNA TGTGCCAGCAGTTTATCGGGGGGGAATGAGCAGTTCTTC. It is translated as CASSLSGGNEQFF.

The V call is TRBV2, the J call TRBJ2-3, with 9 positions matching TRBD2. Germline trimming cut 4 bases from V and 3 bases from J; bases unmatched to any gene: 2. Per germline, CDR1 SNHLY and CDR2 FYNNEI. This CDR3 has 14 amino acids. The CDR3, as DNA: TGTGCCAGCAGTGTTACTAGCGGGACAGATACGCAGTATTTT. Residues: CASSVTSGTDTQYF.

The V gene is TRBV5-1, the J gene TRBJ2-2, with 13 bases matching TRBD2. Losses at the gene ends were 4 bases for V and 0 bases for J; bases not matched to a gene: 12. This CDR3 is 20 amino acids long. The germline V gene encodes CDR1 SGHRS and CDR2 YFSETQ. CDR3 protein: CASSEGLAGSPAANTGELFF. The CDR3 DNA sequence: TGCGCCAGCAGCGAGGGACTAGCGGGAAGCCCTGCCGCGAACACCGGGGAGCTGTTTTTT. Together with reference TRBV5-1 and TRBJ2-2, the CDR3 gives the full variable domain: KAGVTQTPRYLIKTRGQQVTLSCSPISGHRSVSWYQQTPGQGLQFLFEYFSETQRNKGNFPGRFSGRQFSNSRSEMNVSTLELGDSALYLCASSEGLAGSPAANTGELFFGEGSRLTVL.

This clone was seen a few times. The rearrangement joins TRBV15 to TRBJ1-2; D is undetermined. CDR3 size: 15 residues. Per the germline V gene, CDR1 is LNHNV and CDR2 is YYDKDF (reference sequence). Between the trimmed V and J ends, which lost 6 bases and 0 bases, there was a span of 14 bases. CDR3 coding DNA: TGTGCCACCAGACCCCAGGTCGAGCCTAACTATGGCTACACCTTC. Protein product: CATRPQVEPNYGYTF.

The chain couples TRBV5-1 to TRBJ1-5, with a weak D call TRBD1 (6 bases). CDR3 length: 19 amino acids. Germline CDR1 and CDR2: SGHRS and YFSETQ. The ends were cut back, 4 bases at V and 0 bases at J, with 23 bases in the middle. The CDR3 DNA sequence: TGCGCCAGCAGCAAGACAGGACGCCCGGGGAATTATAGCAATCAGCCCCAGCATTTT. Amino acid sequence: CASSKTGRPGNYSNQPQHF.

This rearrangement joins TRBV10-3 to TRBJ2-7, with D possibly matching TRBD2 (5 bases). The V gene's germline CDR1 is ENHRY and CDR2 SYGVKD. V was cut by 6 bases and J by 2 bases, with 17 bases left in between. The CDR3 consists of 15 residues. The CDR3 spells CAISPRPGDTYEQYF. The CDR3 DNA reads TGTGCCATCAGCCCACGCCCCGGGGATACCTACGAGCAGTACTTC.

This chain links TRBV7-9 with TRBJ2-3; D remains ambiguous. The CDR3 loop spans 14 amino acids. Germline lookup yields CDR1 SEHNR and CDR2 FQNEAQ (reference sequence). The V and J ends lost 6 bases and 2 bases respectively, with 12 bases between them. CDR3 DNA sequence: TGTGCCAGCAGTCTCACTGGGCCCACAGATACGCAGTATTTT. Translation gives CASSLTGPTDTQYF.

The chain is built from TRBV5-4 and TRBJ2-5; 9 bases match TRBD2. V lost 3 bases to trimming and J lost 4 bases; unmatched junction nucleotides: 4. The CDR3 spans 14 residues. The germline gives CDR1 SGHNT, CDR2 YYREEE (reference sequence). Here the CDR3 reads CASSSTSGGETQYF. DNA for the CDR3: TGTGCCAGCAGCTCGACTAGCGGAGGAGAGACCCAGTACTTC.

The genes are TRBV19 and TRBJ1-5, with D perhaps TRBD1 (5 bases). Trimming cost V 3 bases and J 1 base, with 10 bases left between them. The CDR3 runs to 15 residues. CDR1 LNHDA and CDR2 SQIVND come from the germline V gene (reference sequence). The CDR3 sequence: CASSINAGSNQPQHF. In DNA form, the CDR3 reads TGTGCCAGTAGTATCAACGCAGGGAGCAATCAGCCCCAGCATTTT.

This rearrangement joins TRBV28 to TRBJ2-1; 11 positions agree with TRBD2. Germline V gene data show CDR1 as MDHEN and CDR2 as SYDVKM. The CDR3 has 15 amino acids. Unmatched junction bases numbered 4, after V lost 4 bases and J lost 5 bases. The CDR3 DNA is TGTGCCAGCAGTTCCCCGACTAGCGGGAACAATGAGCAGTTCTTC. It specifies CASSSPTSGNNEQFF.

The chain has TRBV29-1 and TRBJ1-5; perhaps TRBD1 as D (6 bases). V was cut by 6 bases and J by 9 bases, with 18 bases left in between. Germline values: CDR1 SQVTM, CDR2 ANQGSEA. This CDR3 region has 13 residues. This CDR3 is CSVGGGSSGPQHF. Written as DNA, the CDR3 is TGCAGCGTGGGGGGGGGCTCTAGCGGGCCCCAGCATTTT. Complete variable domain (other parts from reference TRBV29-1 and TRBJ1-5): SAVISQKPSRDICQRGTSLTIQCQVDSQVTMMFWYRQQPGQSLTLIATANQGSEATYESGFVIDKFPISRPNLTFSTLTVSNMSPEDSSIYLCSVGGGSSGPQHFGDGTRLSIL.

This clone came up a few times. The chain is built from TRBV5-1 and TRBJ2-3; no clear D. This CDR3 is 13 amino acids long. Trimming cost V 0 bases and J 7 bases, with 9 bases left between them. Per the germline V gene, CDR1 is SGHRS and CDR2 is YFSETQ. CDR3 DNA: TGCGCCAGCAGCTTGGTTTTGTTAAATACGCAGTATTTT. It specifies CASSLVLLNTQYF.

This clone was seen just once. This rearrangement joins TRBV27 to TRBJ2-7, with 11 bases fitting TRBD2. Germline loops: CDR1 MNHEY, CDR2 SMNVEV (reference sequence). The CDR3 consists of 16 residues. Trimming at V came to 4 bases and at J to 1 base, leaving 6 bases not matched to a gene. This CDR3 is CASSSRTSGHSYEQYF. The CDR3 bases are TGTGCCAGCAGTTCTCGGACTAGCGGGCATTCCTACGAGCAGTACTTC.

The J gene is TRBJ1-2, the V gene TRBV18, with D uncertain. From germline, CDR1 is KGHSH and CDR2 LQKENI. The ends were cut back, 5 bases at V and 1 base at J, with 8 bases in the middle. The CDR3 loop spans 13 amino acids. CDR3 loop: CASSLGSNYGYTF. CDR3 DNA sequence: TGTGCCAGCTCATTGGGCAGTAACTATGGCTACACCTTC.

With regard to this clone: Other DNA sequences in this sample translate to the same CDR3. The chain combines TRBV2 with TRBJ1-5; 9 positions match TRBD1. CDR1 and CDR2 from the germline V gene are SNHLY and FYNNEI. This CDR3 comprises 14 residues. The trim removed 8 bases at V and 4 bases at J, leaving 6 bases unmatched. In DNA form, the CDR3 reads TGTGCCAGCTCCCCGGACAGGGGAAATCAGCCCCAGCATTTT. Protein sequence: CASSPDRGNQPQHF.

V is TRBV6-5 and J is TRBJ1-6, with 8 bases matching TRBD1. CDR3 length: 14 residues. From germline, CDR1 is MNHEY and CDR2 SVGAGI. V lost 4 bases and J lost 13; bases outside the gene matches: 9. CDR3 sequence: CASSSGQGLLPLHF. The DNA of the CDR3 is TGTGCCAGCAGTTCCGGACAGGGCCTACTTCCCCTCCACTTT.

The V call is TRBV28, the J call TRBJ2-1; TRBD2 is a possible D gene (5 bases). The V and J ends lost 2 bases and 7 bases respectively, with 12 bases between them. This CDR3 comprises 14 residues. In germline, CDR1 is MDHEN, CDR2 SYDVKM. CDR3 residues: CASSLIGGRNEQFF. CDR3 bases: TGTGCCAGCAGTTTAATCGGAGGACGGAATGAGCAGTTCTTC.